This passage covers 26 T cell receptor beta chains from one sample sequenced in a study of blood T cells in healthy people across ages. Together with a sample-barcoded 5' primer, a J-beta primer mix was included in a second PCR lasting about 7 to 12 cycles. TCRdb redid the calling of the 5' RACE reads with MiXCR, one entry per CDR3 protein. The repertoire has 1.8 million or so distinct CDR3 sequences, around 42% of them found once; the top ten carry roughly 23%. The sequenced material came from blood. The source of these receptors is a human donor in good health.

V and J are TRBV29-1 and TRBJ2-5; 7 nucleotides line up with TRBD1. CDR1 and CDR2 from the germline V gene are SQVTM and ANQGSEA. The CDR3 loop spans 14 amino acids. The J segment lost 3 bases and the V segment lost 4 bases, leaving 8 bases of the junction unmatched. As DNA, the CDR3 is TGCAGCGTTGTAGGCCGAGGACAGGAAGAGACCCAGTACTTC. This codes for CSVVGRGQEETQYF.

In this sample, this clonotype turned up a few times. V and J are TRBV29-1 and TRBJ1-1; D remains unclear. Looked up from germline, CDR1 is SQVTM and CDR2 is ANQGSEA. CDR3 length: 12 residues. Trimming took 5 bases from V and 0 from J, leaving 7 bases between them. DNA for the CDR3: TGCAGCGTTCGTGTCATGAACACTGAAGCTTTCTTT. Protein product: CSVRVMNTEAFF. The complete variable domain, with remaining parts taken from reference TRBV29-1 and TRBJ1-1, reads SAVISQKPSRDICQRGTSLTIQCQVDSQVTMMFWYRQQPGQSLTLIATANQGSEATYESGFVIDKFPISRPNLTFSTLTVSNMSPEDSSIYLCSVRVMNTEAFFGQGTRLTVV.

The chain combines TRBV11-2 with TRBJ2-5; 11 nucleotides agree with TRBD1. Germline CDR1 SGHAT, CDR2 FQNNGV. The trim removed 5 bases at V and 2 bases at J, leaving 4 bases unmatched. The CDR3 has 15 amino acids. CDR3 nucleotides: TGTGCCAGCAGCCGCGGGACAGGGGGTCAAGAGACCCAGTACTTC. Amino acids: CASSRGTGGQETQYF.

This clonotype was counted between two and nine times. The genes are TRBV10-3 and TRBJ2-1; 12 bases align to TRBD2. Losses at the gene ends were 6 bases for V and 9 bases for J; bases not matched to a gene: 15. Germline V lookup: CDR1 ENHRY, CDR2 SYGVKD. This CDR3 is built from 17 residues. CDR3 nucleotide sequence: TGTGCCATCAGCGATTTCTCTAGCGGGGGGGTGGCACGTGAGCAGTTCTTC. Translating it yields CAISDFSSGGVAREQFF.

The chain links TRBV7-2 to TRBJ2-1; D possibly corresponds to TRBD1 (6 bases). Germline V gene lookup returns CDR1 SGHTA and CDR2 FQGNSA. V was pared by 2 bases and J by 15 bases, with 11 bases between. The CDR3 has 11 amino acids. This CDR3 is CASSLLVGAFF. CDR3 DNA: TGTGCCAGCAGCTTACTGGTGGGGGCGTTCTTC.

This chain uses TRBV5-6 with TRBJ1-2, with no clear D. The ends were cut back, 1 base at V and 6 bases at J, with 4 bases in the middle. The length of the CDR3 is 11 residues. Looked up from germline, CDR1 is SGHDT and CDR2 is YYEEEE. As DNA, the CDR3 is TGTGCCAGCAGCTTGAACAATGGCTACACCTTC. Encoded protein: CASSLNNGYTF.

CDR3 loop: CSARVGVGETQYF. CDR3 DNA: TGCAGTGCTAGAGTAGGGGTTGGGGAGACCCAGTACTTC. V gene TRBV20-1 combines with J gene TRBJ2-5; possible D gene TRBD1, 5 bases. This CDR3 has 13 residues. V lost 1 base, J lost 5 bases, and 11 bases lay in between. CDR1 DFQATT and CDR2 SNEGSKA come from the germline V gene (reference sequence).

The rearrangement uses TRBV6-1 and TRBJ1-5, with unresolved D. The CDR3 has 15 residues. V was trimmed by 2 bases and J by 4 bases, leaving 12 bases between them. The germline V gene has CDR1 MNHNS and CDR2 SASEGT. This chain's CDR3 is CASSEINSLNQPQHF. The CDR3 region has the DNA TGTGCCAGCAGTGAAATTAACAGCTTAAATCAGCCCCAGCATTTT.

This clonotype came up a few times. The chain joins TRBV5-5 to TRBJ1-1; TRBD1 might be the D (5 bases). CDR1 and CDR2 (germline): SGHKS, YYEKEE (reference sequence). Trimming shortened V by 4 bases and J by 1 base, and 14 bases separated the two germline ends. This CDR3 region has 15 residues. As DNA, the CDR3 is TGTGCCAGCAGCCGGTCCCCGACAGAGAACACTGAAGCTTTCTTT. Protein product: CASSRSPTENTEAFF.

A few counts support this clonotype. The V call is TRBV5-1, the J call TRBJ2-3; D is possibly TRBD1 (5 bases). The CDR3 loop spans 13 amino acids. Germline V gene lookup returns CDR1 SGHRS and CDR2 YFSETQ. Trimming took off 6 bases at V and 2 bases at J, with 10 bases between the two ends. The CDR3 bases are TGCGCCAGCACCCAAGGGGACACAGATACGCAGTATTTT. This translates into CASTQGDTDTQYF.

V is TRBV5-1 and J is TRBJ1-2; D is undetermined. The V end lost 0 bases, the J end lost 8 bases, and 8 bases lay between the germline ends. There are 12 residues in the CDR3. Germline V gives CDR1 SGHRS, CDR2 YFSETQ. The CDR3 spells CASSLDGEGYTF. In nucleotides, the CDR3 is TGCGCCAGCAGCTTGGATGGGGAGGGCTACACCTTC. The whole variable domain, remainder taken from reference TRBV5-1 and TRBJ1-2, is KAGVTQTPRYLIKTRGQQVTLSCSPISGHRSVSWYQQTPGQGLQFLFEYFSETQRNKGNFPGRFSGRQFSNSRSEMNVSTLELGDSALYLCASSLDGEGYTFGSGTRLTVV.

The chain employs TRBV7-2 and TRBJ2-7; TRBD1 agrees at 7 bases. The CDR3 contains 17 residues. The germline CDR1 and CDR2 sequences are SGHTA and FQGNSA. After removal of 2 bases from V and 1 base from J, the junction contained 11 bases not matched to a gene. The CDR3 spells CASSLNSGQAVSYEQYF. DNA for the CDR3: TGTGCCAGCAGCTTAAATTCAGGACAGGCCGTTTCCTACGAGCAGTACTTC.

The sample holds a few counts of this clonotype. V and J are TRBV7-9 and TRBJ1-2, with a weak D call TRBD1 (5 bases). Germline V gene lookup returns CDR1 SEHNR and CDR2 FQNEAQ (reference sequence). The V end was cut by 6 bases, the J end by 8 bases, with 19 bases between. The CDR3 is 14 residues long. The DNA for the CDR3 is TGTGCCAGCAGTTACTCGGGTCAGGGACGGGGCTACACCTTC. Amino acid sequence: CASSYSGQGRGYTF.

This clonotype has at least ten counts. The CDR3 nucleotides read TGTGCCAGCAACCGAGGACAAACCCTCTATGAGCAGTTCTTC. Residues: CASNRGQTLYEQFF. The genes are TRBV28 and TRBJ2-1, with a tentative D call TRBD1 (5 bases). Trimming took off 7 bases at V and 8 bases at J, with 18 bases between the two ends. This CDR3 region has 14 residues. CDR1 and CDR2 from the germline V gene are MDHEN and SYDVKM.

This clonotype showed up just a few times. A much larger clone lies one base from this, so it may be a read error. The chain combines TRBV7-3 with TRBJ1-6; D is unclear. This CDR3 is 13 amino acids long. V was pared by 5 bases and J by 10 bases, with 12 bases between. The germline V gene encodes CDR1 SGHTA and CDR2 FQGTGA. The CDR3 region has the DNA TGTGCCAGCAGCCCGGACTTGACATCACCCCTCCACTTT. Residues: CASSPDLTSPLHF.

This clonotype has just one count. The chain has TRBV29-1 and TRBJ1-1, with TRBD1 as a possible D gene (6 bases). The V end was cut by 6 bases, the J end by 3 bases, with 11 bases between. The CDR3 totals 12 residues. Per the germline V gene, CDR1 is SQVTM and CDR2 is ANQGSEA. CDR3 amino acids: CSVETGYTEAFF. The CDR3 bases are TGCAGCGTAGAAACAGGGTACACTGAAGCTTTCTTT.

This chain joins TRBV7-9 and TRBJ2-5, with no clear D. Germline lookup yields CDR1 SEHNR and CDR2 FQNEAQ (reference sequence). V lost 4 bases and J lost 3, with 9 bases in between. CDR3 length equals 13 residues. CDR3: CASSYLIEETQYF. CDR3 coding DNA: TGTGCCAGCAGCTATTTAATAGAAGAGACCCAGTACTTC.

A note on this clonotype: The junction departs from the called germline gene at one end, perhaps through a read error. The V and J genes are TRBV25-1 and TRBJ1-1; 11 bases map to TRBD1. There are 17 residues in the CDR3. The germline gives CDR1 MGHDK, CDR2 SYGVNS. The CDR3 sequence is CASRETPGQGVKTEAFF. As DNA, the CDR3 is TGTGCCAGCAGGGAGACTCCGGGACAGGGGGTGAAGACTGAAGCTTTCTTT.

This chain joins TRBV7-2 and TRBJ1-2; a possible D gene is TRBD1 (5 bases). Looked up from germline, CDR1 is SGHTA and CDR2 is FQGNSA. Trimming pared 4 bases from V and 4 bases from J, leaving 10 bases between. The CDR3 has 13 amino acids. The CDR3 region is CASSSLGLYGYTF. DNA for the CDR3: TGTGCCAGCAGCTCCTTGGGACTCTATGGCTACACCTTC.

The rearrangement joins TRBV18 to TRBJ2-1; possibly TRBD1 or TRBD2 for D (5 bases each). Germline CDR1 reads KGHSH; CDR2 reads LQKENI. The V gene lost 3 bases and the J gene lost 4 bases, with 13 bases spanning the gap. This CDR3 region has 15 residues. The CDR3 is CASSPFGGFYNEQFF. CDR3 in DNA: TGTGCCAGCTCACCGTTTGGGGGATTTTACAATGAGCAGTTCTTC.

This clonotype was seen only a few times. V gene TRBV20-1 combines with J gene TRBJ2-5; TRBD1 matches 11 bases. CDR1 is DFQATT and CDR2 is SNEGSKA in the germline V gene (reference sequence). Trimming cost V 0 bases and J 4 bases; bases outside gene matches: 4. The CDR3 loop spans 15 amino acids. CDR3 loop: CSARDGTGGIETQYF. The CDR3 coding sequence is TGCAGTGCTAGAGACGGGACAGGGGGTATAGAGACCCAGTACTTC.

The CDR3 DNA reads TGTGCCAGCAGTTACGACAGGGGACCCTCCAAGAACACTGAAGCTTTCTTT. Translated, it gives CASSYDRGPSKNTEAFF. The V call is TRBV28, the J call TRBJ1-1, with 8 bases lining up with TRBD1. The CDR3 contains 17 residues. Germline CDR1 is MDHEN and CDR2 is SYDVKM. Losses at the gene ends were 4 bases for V and 1 base for J; bases not matched to a gene: 11.

The chain links TRBV20-1 to TRBJ2-7; maybe TRBD1 (6 bases). CDR3 size: 13 residues. Germline CDR1 is DFQATT and CDR2 is SNEGSKA (reference sequence). Trimming pared 3 bases from V and 4 bases from J, leaving 13 bases between. The CDR3 reads CSASTGQLYEQYF. The CDR3 coding sequence is TGCAGTGCTAGTACAGGACAGCTGTACGAGCAGTACTTC.

J is TRBJ2-1 and V is TRBV12-3 or TRBV12-4; D unresolved. V lost 5 bases, J lost 0 bases, and 20 bases lay in between. The CDR3 totals 18 residues. The chain's CDR3 is CASSPAQMVSYSYNEQFF. CDR3 nucleotides: TGTGCCAGCAGTCCCGCGCAGATGGTGTCGTACTCCTACAATGAGCAGTTCTTC.

This clonotype was counted only a few times. The chain recombines TRBV20-1 with TRBJ1-1, with TRBD1 as a possible D gene (5 bases). Germline-derived CDR1 and CDR2 are DFQATT and SNEGSKA (reference sequence). The CDR3 runs to 13 residues. Trimming removed 1 base from V and 4 bases from J, with 10 bases in between. Here the CDR3 reads CSARAPRGTEAFF. The CDR3 nucleotides are TGCAGTGCTAGAGCTCCTAGGGGCACTGAAGCTTTCTTT.

In the case of this clonotype: The junction does not match germline at one end; this may be a read error. V is TRBV4-3 and J is TRBJ2-5; D gene ambiguous. The J call is in doubt because the DNA end fits TRBJ2-3 better. The CDR3 is 13 residues long. Germline-derived CDR1 and CDR2 are LGHNA and YSLEER. The CDR3 region is CASSQDRTGTQYF. CDR3 bases: TGTGCCAGCAGCCAAGATAGGACGGGTACGCAGTATTTT.